The subject of this entry is one T cell receptor beta chain. The sample originates from a study of response to subunit inactivated influenza vaccine. TCRdb reanalysed the RT-PCR reads using MiXCR and keeps one entry per CDR3 protein. The data contain about 540,000 distinct CDR3 sequences, less than 25% of them singletons. These data were also filed under a second study, of T cells expressing NK-cell markers. Turning to that study: Libraries used 5'RACE template switching adding universal primer site and UMIs. It was sorted CD3+CD56+NKG2C+, CD3+CD56+NKG2C- and CD3+CD56-NKG2C+ T cells that supplied the TCR beta repertoires. Just one sequenced donor of eight was HCMV-seronegative, while seven were seropositive. The CD3+CD56-NKG2C+ fraction was also led by these clonotypes in several donors. Unclear, still, was the HCMV specificity of the expanded NKG2C+ T cell clones.

The starting material was CD4+ T cells sorted from PBMCs, obtained 11 to 12 days after vaccination. The sequence was obtained from a man aged 45 to 65 who received an inactivated influenza vaccine.

The CDR3 region is CASSSRIVTGDNQETQYF. In DNA, the CDR3 is TGTGCCAGCAGCTCGAGAATTGTAACAGGCGACAACCAAGAGACCCAGTACTTC. The chain uses TRBV7-6 and TRBJ2-5; D possibly corresponds to TRBD1 (5 bases). The germline V gene has CDR1 SGHVS and CDR2 FNYEAQ. The CDR3 consists of 18 residues. With 4 bases removed from V and 0 bases from J, the gap between germline ends came to 21 bases.